Shown below are 24 T cell receptor beta chains from a single sample sequenced in a study of identical twins. A single record per CDR3 protein comes from TCRdb applying MiXCR to the 5' RACE reads. The sample includes 300,000 to 350,000 distinct CDR3 sequences, about 12% of them seen just once. This same sample was also part of a study on yellow fever vaccine responses in identical twins.

The sequencing input was CD8+ T cells sorted from blood. The receptors derive from a young woman in good health.

This clonotype appeared a single time. This chain joins TRBV20-1 and TRBJ2-1; 10 bases are a match to TRBD2. With 0 bases clipped from V and 8 bases from J, the junction kept 7 bases outside the gene matches. CDR1 DFQATT and CDR2 SNEGSKA come from the germline V gene (reference sequence). There are 15 residues in the CDR3. The CDR3 spells CSARDASGSRDEQFF. CDR3 coding DNA: TGCAGTGCTAGAGATGCTAGCGGGAGTAGGGATGAGCAGTTCTTC.

There are many counts of this clonotype. CDR3: CASGDRVHSPLHF. CDR3 DNA sequence: TGTGCCAGCGGCGACAGGGTACATTCACCCCTCCACTTT. The chain is built from TRBV12-3 or TRBV12-4 and TRBJ1-6; 7 bases fit TRBD1. Unmatched junction bases numbered 6, after V lost 8 bases and J lost 8 bases. CDR3 length: 13 residues.

The chain combines TRBV11-2 with TRBJ1-1; D not certain. Trimming removed 4 bases at V and 1 base at J, with 4 bases between. Germline V gene sequence: CDR1 SGHAT, CDR2 FQNNGV. The CDR3 covers 12 residues. CDR3 sequence: CASSSWNTEAFF. CDR3 nucleotides: TGTGCCAGCAGCTCGTGGAACACTGAAGCTTTCTTT.

The V call is TRBV12-3 or TRBV12-4, the J call TRBJ2-5; D gene ambiguous. V lost 5 bases, J lost 4 bases, and 11 bases lay in between. This CDR3 is 13 amino acids long. DNA for the CDR3: TGTGCCAGCAGTCTATCCCCTAGAGAGACCCAGTACTTC. Amino acid sequence: CASSLSPRETQYF.

This chain uses TRBV7-6 with TRBJ2-5; D could derive from TRBD1 or TRBD2 (5 bases each). CDR3 size: 17 residues. The V and J ends lost 6 bases and 3 bases respectively, with 23 bases between them. Germline loops: CDR1 SGHVS, CDR2 FNYEAQ. The CDR3 protein is CASRKIPPGPLKETQYF. The CDR3 bases are TGTGCCAGCAGAAAAATACCTCCGGGACCTCTGAAAGAGACCCAGTACTTC.

V gene TRBV3-1 combines with J gene TRBJ2-1, with a tentative D call TRBD1 (5 bases). Trimming took off 0 bases at V and 8 bases at J, with 20 bases between the two ends. CDR1 is LGHDT, CDR2 YNNKEL, per germline (reference sequence). The CDR3 covers 17 residues. CDR3 amino acids: CASSQDVARVSFDEQFF. The CDR3 bases are TGTGCCAGCAGCCAAGATGTCGCCAGGGTTTCCTTCGATGAGCAGTTCTTC.

This clonotype appeared many times. CDR3 loop: CASSWNTGELFF. CDR3 DNA sequence: TGTGCCAGCAGTTGGAACACCGGGGAGCTGTTTTTT. The chain uses TRBV12-3 or TRBV12-4 and TRBJ2-2; D not certain. The CDR3 contains 12 residues. V lost 4 bases to trimming and J lost 1 base, with 1 base between them.

The J gene is TRBJ2-2, the V gene TRBV11-3; D gene uncertain. The CDR3 sequence is 14 residues long. The germline V and J ends were trimmed by 5 bases and 6 bases, with 13 bases remaining between them. Germline lookup yields CDR1 SGHNT and CDR2 YENEEA. The CDR3 region is CASSPPTSAGELFF. CDR3 nucleotides: TGTGCCAGCAGCCCGCCCACGTCCGCCGGGGAGCTGTTTTTT. Filled out from reference TRBV11-3 and TRBJ2-2, the complete variable domain reads EAGVVQSPRYKIIEKKQPVAFWCNPISGHNTLYWYLQNLGQGPELLIRYENEEAVDDSQLPKDRFSAERLKGVDSTLKIQPAELGDSAVYLCASSPPTSAGELFFGEGSRLTVL.

CDR3 amino acids: CASSFGTGQVNEQYV. The CDR3 coding sequence is TGTGCCAGCAGCTTCGGTACGGGACAAGTCAACGAGCAGTACGTC. The J gene is TRBJ2-7, the V gene TRBV5-6; perhaps TRBD1 as D (6 bases). The V gene's germline CDR1 is SGHDT and CDR2 YYEEEE. The CDR3 length is 15 residues. V was cut by 2 bases and J by 5 bases, with 17 bases left in between.

This clonotype was found a few times. The chain uses TRBV4-2 and TRBJ2-7, with unresolved D. Germline V gene lookup returns CDR1 LGHNA and CDR2 YNFKEQ. V was pared by 0 bases and J by 1 base, with 13 bases between. The CDR3 consists of 16 residues. The CDR3 sequence: CASSQEAPTDSYEQYF. CDR3 DNA: TGTGCCAGCAGCCAAGAGGCTCCCACCGATTCCTACGAGCAGTACTTC.

This clonotype has just a few counts. The rearrangement links TRBV27 to TRBJ2-1; 12 nucleotides align to TRBD2. Germline V gene lookup returns CDR1 MNHEY and CDR2 SMNVEV (reference sequence). The CDR3 is 16 residues long. J lost 8 bases, V lost 3 bases, and 8 bases had no gene match. The CDR3 coding sequence is TGTGCCAGCAGTTTGTCTAGCGGGAGGGTATTTCATGAGCAGTTCTTC. Translating gives CASSLSSGRVFHEQFF.

This clonotype was counted a few times. The CDR3 region has the DNA TGCGCCAGCAGCCAAGAATCGAGCGGTAGATTCTCCTACGAGCAGTACTTC. Encoded protein: CASSQESSGRFSYEQYF. The chain is built from TRBV4-1 and TRBJ2-7; D is perhaps TRBD2 (5 bases). From germline, CDR1 is MGHRA and CDR2 YSYEKL. Trimming stripped 0 bases from V and 0 bases from J, with 15 bases between. This CDR3 spans 17 amino acids.

This clonotype appeared many times. The V gene is TRBV10-2, the J gene TRBJ2-3; D is possibly TRBD1 or TRBD2 (5 bases each). Between the trimmed V and J ends, which lost 4 bases and 0 bases, there was a span of 11 bases. Germline-derived CDR1 and CDR2 are WSHSY and SAAADI. This CDR3 contains 15 residues. The CDR3 DNA follows: TGCGCCAGCAGTGTCGGGGCCTTTAGCACAGATACGCAGTATTTT. It encodes CASSVGAFSTDTQYF.

This clonotype turned up a few times. V gene TRBV4-1 combines with J gene TRBJ2-7; D remains unclear. The CDR3 covers 13 residues. The germline gives CDR1 MGHRA, CDR2 YSYEKL. The ends were cut back, 1 base at V and 3 bases at J, with 7 bases in the middle. The CDR3 reads CASSQGYGYEQYF. CDR3 DNA: TGCGCCAGCAGCCAAGGGTACGGCTACGAGCAGTACTTC.

Only a few counts were recorded for this clonotype. The CDR3 protein is CASGDIQETQYF. Written as DNA, the CDR3 is TGTGCCAGTGGGGACATACAAGAGACCCAGTACTTC. V and J are TRBV9 and TRBJ2-5, with D maybe TRBD1 (6 bases). The germline V gene has CDR1 SGDLS and CDR2 YYNGEE. This CDR3 is built from 12 residues. The V and J ends lost 8 bases and 2 bases respectively, with 10 bases between them.

The CDR3 loop reads CASGDGQGRYNEQFF. In DNA form, the CDR3 reads TGTGCTAGTGGTGACGGACAGGGCCGCTACAATGAGCAGTTCTTC. The chain uses TRBV12-5 and TRBJ2-1; 8 bases align to TRBD1. J gave up 3 bases and V 5 bases, and 6 bases lay outside the gene matches. CDR3 size: 15 residues. CDR1 LGHNT and CDR2 FRNRAP come from the germline V gene.

The table lists this clonotype with a few counts. The chain recombines TRBV13 with TRBJ1-1; possibly TRBD1 for D (6 bases). The CDR3 spans 14 residues. Germline CDR1 PRHDT, CDR2 FYEKMQ (reference sequence). The ends were cut back, 6 bases at V and 5 bases at J, with 16 bases in the middle. The chain's CDR3 is CASRAGGGRTEAFF. CDR3 nucleotide sequence: TGTGCCAGCAGAGCCGGGGGGGGCCGAACTGAAGCTTTCTTT. The whole variable domain, filled in from reference TRBV13 and TRBJ1-1, reads AAGVIQSPRHLIKEKRETATLKCYPIPRHDTVYWYQQGPGQDPQFLISFYEKMQSDKGSIPDRFSAQQFSDYHSELNMSSLELGDSALYFCASRAGGGRTEAFFGQGTRLTVV.

The chain couples TRBV21-1 to TRBJ2-3; the table's TRBD1 call for D was not verified on the DNA. TRBV21-1 is shown as a pseudogene. CDR3 length equals 16 residues. This chain's CDR3 is CASSNYGDNATDTQYF. CDR3 bases: TGTGCCAGCAGCAACTACGGGGACAATGCGACAGATACGCAGTATTTT.

In its sample, this clonotype was seen many times. The chain links TRBV15 to TRBJ2-1; 7 bases line up with TRBD2. Germline V gene lookup returns CDR1 LNHNV and CDR2 YYDKDF (reference sequence). With V trimmed by 5 bases and J by 4 bases, 8 bases remained unmatched. CDR3 length: 15 residues. The CDR3 sequence is CATSRSGLEYNEQFF. DNA of the CDR3: TGTGCCACCAGCCGGTCCGGACTAGAATACAATGAGCAGTTCTTC.

This clonotype was seen a few times. The rearrangement links TRBV5-6 to TRBJ1-1; D call uncertain. This CDR3 is 15 amino acids long. The V end was cut by 0 bases, the J end by 5 bases, with 14 bases between. Germline loops: CDR1 SGHDT, CDR2 YYEEEE. CDR3 sequence (DNA): TGTGCCAGCAGCTTGGGCCGGGTTCTGGGGACTGAAGCTTTCTTT. Translated, it gives CASSLGRVLGTEAFF.

The chain has TRBV2 and TRBJ2-1; 7 bases agree with TRBD1. CDR1 and CDR2 (germline): SNHLY, FYNNEI. With 11 bases clipped from V and 2 bases from J, the junction kept 9 bases outside the gene matches. This CDR3 region has 14 residues. In DNA form, the CDR3 reads TGTGCCTTTGATAGGCAGGGGGCCTACAATGAGCAGTTCTTC. Translated, it gives CAFDRQGAYNEQFF.

The rearrangement uses TRBV7-9 and TRBJ2-7, with 7 bases matching TRBD2. CDR3 length: 14 amino acids. Germline V gives CDR1 SEHNR, CDR2 FQNEAQ (reference sequence). After removal of 4 bases from V and 6 bases from J, the junction contained 9 bases not matched to a gene. This CDR3 is CASSSTGREGEQYF. The CDR3 nucleotides read TGTGCCAGCAGCTCGACGGGGAGGGAGGGCGAGCAGTACTTC.

This clonotype was picked up one time. V gene TRBV28 combines with J gene TRBJ2-7; D remains unclear. The germline V gene has CDR1 MDHEN and CDR2 SYDVKM. There are 13 residues in the CDR3. DNA for the CDR3: TGTGTCAGCAGTTTTAGGACGGATTACGAGCAGTACGTC. It specifies CVSSFRTDYEQYV.

This sequence joins TRBV2 and TRBJ2-7; TRBD1 agrees at 8 bases. The CDR3 is 15 residues long. Germline CDR1 SNHLY, CDR2 FYNNEI. After removal of 4 bases from V and 6 bases from J, the junction contained 11 bases not matched to a gene. The CDR3 DNA reads TGTGCCAGCAGTGGCCCAAGGACAGGGCTCGGCGAGCAGTACTTC. Its translation is CASSGPRTGLGEQYF.